This T cell receptor beta chain derives from a study of blood T cell repertoires in COVID-19 (dated by TCRdb to the early 2020s). For the study in its entirety: Samples covering the acute and convalescent phases of COVID-19 were provided by collaborators in the United States, Italy and Spain. A freely available public database, intended as a resource for researchers studying the immune response to SARS-CoV-2, is where the repertoires were released. Where available, HLA class I and class II types were taken from metadata supplied by the sample provider and were not determined by assay-based typing. Sample metadata almost always included a de-identified subject ID, COVID-19 status, age in years and sex. Subjects who had been exposed to COVID-19, were actively infected with it, or had recovered from it provided the deeply sampled blood TCRbeta repertoires that made up the dataset. Samples were obtained from the ongoing ImmuneRACE study (first 160 participants) and from 1,254 subjects provided by 6 global collaborators. The prospective study material was composed of cDNA or gDNA derived from T cells, B-cell-depleted T cells, or PBMCs. Broad study findings and their caveats: How much clinical and demographic metadata was included differed by source and by participant, and the metadata was provided uncurated.

The immunoSEQ Assay, a bias-controlled multiplex PCR, was used to amplify TCRbeta CDR3 regions from genomic DNA. Regarding the original processing steps: The number of nucleated cells in each sample was estimated by amplification of reference gene primers within the assay. Sequence reads were collapsed and filtered to measure the absolute abundance of every unique TCRbeta CDR3 rearrangement. For each sample, productive Simpson clonality was calculated by taking the square root of Simpson's diversity index across productive rearrangements. Here the immuneACCESS table is served through TCRdb, limited to in-frame sequences with V and J called. Missing clones are a known gap in these copies; in checked studies unresolved V genes cover under half, and the rest lacks a known reason. The D gene and trimming were derived from the DNA, and the V and J assignments and clone size from that table. This sample is represented by over 300,000 clones; around 87% of them were singletons. The ten most abundant clones make up 6.5% of the sample.

Each collaborating institution followed its own protocols to collect whole blood in K2EDTA tubes. For TCRbeta analysis, collaborator samples were shipped as frozen whole blood, as isolated PBMCs, or as DNA extracted from either sample type. Comments on this clone: Its antigen target is currently unknown. Per-nucleotide qualities are absent, and no much larger clonotype sits a single base away.

The germline V gene sets CDR1 to SGHDN and CDR2 to FVKESK. Relative to germline, V is missing 3 bases and J is missing 3 bases, with 8 bases of the junction outside any gene match. Its CDR3 holds 16 amino acids, cysteine through phenylalanine. Only CDR3 DNA remains: 48 bases, in frame from the first base. The chain employs TRBV14 and TRBJ2-7, and 10 junction bases match TRBD2. Material: peripheral blood. This clonotype was obtained from a man aged 18 to 30 with active or convalescent COVID-19. The nucleotides read TGTGCCAGCAGCCATTTAGCGGGGGGAACAAACTACGAGCAGTACTTC. It translates to CASSHLAGGTNYEQYF.